This TCR beta chain comes out of a study of cytomegalovirus exposure and HLA in healthy donors. Whole-study results and caveats: Over 150 TCR beta chains were listed as cytomegalovirus-associated.

For this clone: What it binds is unknown.

The PCR was carried out with 60 Vbeta primers and 13 Jbeta primers. Sequenced by immunoSEQ multiplex PCR; TCRdb stores in-frame clones only, minus some. Recorded for this sample: roughly 53,000 clones. The CDR3 covers 14 residues. The germline gives CDR1 GTSNPN, CDR2 SVGIG (reference sequence). Trimming removed 1 base from V and 3 bases from J, with 11 bases in between. The chain uses TRBV30 and TRBJ2-3; a possible D gene is TRBD2 (5 bases). Material: PBMCs. This clonotype originated in a female donor in good health and CMV-seronegative. In nucleotides, the CDR3 is TGTGCCTGGAGTGCTGGGAGTCGGACAGATACGCAGTATTTT. Amino acids: CAWSAGSRTDTQYF.